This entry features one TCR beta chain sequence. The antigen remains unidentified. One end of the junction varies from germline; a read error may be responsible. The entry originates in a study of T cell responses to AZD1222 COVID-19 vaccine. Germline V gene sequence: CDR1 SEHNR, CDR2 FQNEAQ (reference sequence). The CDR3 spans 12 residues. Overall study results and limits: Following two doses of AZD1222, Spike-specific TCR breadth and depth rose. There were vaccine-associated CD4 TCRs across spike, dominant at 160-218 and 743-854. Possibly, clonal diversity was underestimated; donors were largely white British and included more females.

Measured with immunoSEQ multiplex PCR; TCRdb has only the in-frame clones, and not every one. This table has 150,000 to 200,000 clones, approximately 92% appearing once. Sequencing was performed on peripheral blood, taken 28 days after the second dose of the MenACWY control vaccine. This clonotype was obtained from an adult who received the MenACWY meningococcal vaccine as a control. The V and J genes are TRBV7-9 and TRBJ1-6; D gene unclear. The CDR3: CASRLDNSPLHF. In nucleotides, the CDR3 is TGTGCCAGCAGGTTAGATAATTCACCCCTCCACTTT.